This passage covers 32 T cell receptor beta chains from one sample sequenced in a study of graft-versus-host responses after intestinal transplantation. The repertoire was sequenced with immunoSEQ multiplex PCR; TCRdb's copy has only in-frame clones and lacks some. The table lists over 90,000 clones, 91% of them singletons, with about 0.18% in the top ten. These receptors have no known antigen. The sample was unstimulated CD4+ T cells sorted from spleen or lymph node cells, taken before transplant. Every receptor here comes from a human donor who was the organ donor for an intestinal transplant.

The V call is TRBV5-4, the J call TRBJ2-7; D gene unclear. The V end lost 2 bases, the J end lost 6 bases, and 12 bases lay between the germline ends. The CDR3 runs to 13 residues. Germline lookup yields CDR1 SGHNT and CDR2 YYREEE (reference sequence). CDR3 nucleotide sequence: TGTGCCAGCAGCTTCAGGCCCGGCACCGAGCAGTACTTC. Its protein product is CASSFRPGTEQYF.

The V and J genes are TRBV27 and TRBJ2-1, with a possible D match to TRBD2 (6 bases). Germline V gene lookup returns CDR1 MNHEY and CDR2 SMNVEV (reference sequence). The CDR3 has 13 residues. The V gene lost 2 bases and the J gene lost 10 bases, with 12 bases spanning the gap. The CDR3 spells CASSLNSAGEQFF. CDR3 nucleotides: TGTGCCAGCAGTTTAAACAGCGCGGGGGAGCAGTTCTTC.

This chain links TRBV7-9 with TRBJ1-2; 9 bases line up with TRBD1. The CDR3 covers 15 residues. The trim removed 4 bases at V and 4 bases at J, leaving 7 bases unmatched. Germline lookup yields CDR1 SEHNR and CDR2 FQNEAQ (reference sequence). In DNA, the CDR3 is TGTGCCAGCAGCTCTGGGACAGGGCCACGCTATGGCTACACCTTC. Protein: CASSSGTGPRYGYTF. The full variable domain, completed using reference TRBV7-9 and TRBJ1-2, is DTGVSQNPRHKITKRGQNVTFRCDPISEHNRLYWYRQTLGQGPEFLTYFQNEAQLEKSRLLSDRFSAERPKGSFSTLEIQRTEQGDSAMYLCASSSGTGPRYGYTFGSGTRLTVV.

The gene calls are TRBV7-2 and TRBJ2-3; no reliable D call. Germline V gene data show CDR1 as SGHTA and CDR2 as FQGNSA. This CDR3 spans 15 amino acids. The ends were cut back, 5 bases at V and 6 bases at J, with 18 bases in the middle. The CDR3 protein is CASSVGFGWLDTQYF. The CDR3 DNA is TGTGCCAGCAGCGTAGGATTTGGTTGGCTCGATACGCAGTATTTT. The full variable domain, its missing parts supplied by reference TRBV7-2 and TRBJ2-3, is GAGVSQSPSNKVTEKGKDVELRCDPISGHTALYWYRQSLGQGLEFLIYFQGNSAPDKSGLPSDRFSAERTGGSVSTLTIQRTQQEDSAVYLCASSVGFGWLDTQYFGPGTRLTVL.

The chain combines TRBV5-1 with TRBJ2-5; 11 nucleotides line up with TRBD2. Trimming cost V 4 bases and J 5 bases; bases outside gene matches: 1. There are 13 residues in the CDR3. Per germline, CDR1 SGHRS and CDR2 YFSETQ. The CDR3 region is CASSRLAGETQYF. The CDR3 DNA reads TGCGCCAGCAGCCGACTAGCGGGGGAGACCCAGTACTTC.

The chain couples TRBV5-1 to TRBJ1-4; 8 bases are a match to TRBD1. Germline CDR1 is SGHRS and CDR2 is YFSETQ. CDR3 length: 14 amino acids. J lost 6 bases, V lost 0 bases, and 1 base had no gene match. In nucleotides, the CDR3 is TGCGCCAGCAGCTTGGGACAGGGGTATGAAAAACTGTTTTTT. Translating it yields CASSLGQGYEKLFF.

The chain has TRBV18 and TRBJ1-4; 10 bases are shared with TRBD1. Germline V gene data show CDR1 as KGHSH and CDR2 as LQKENI. The ends lost 3 bases at V and 5 bases at J; junction bases unmatched: 3. CDR3 length: 15 amino acids. Here the CDR3 DNA reads TGTGCCAGCTCACCGACAGGGGGCTCAAATGAAAAACTGTTTTTT. Protein product: CASSPTGGSNEKLFF. The variable domain in full, completed from reference TRBV18 and TRBJ1-4, reads NAGVMQNPRHLVRRRGQEARLRCSPMKGHSHVYWYRQLPEEGLKFMVYLQKENIIDESGMPKERFSAEFPKEGPSILRIQQVVRGDSAAYFCASSPTGGSNEKLFFGSGTQLSVL.

This clone came up a few times. The CDR3 sequence: CASRPGGLETQYF. The CDR3 bases are TGTGCCAGCAGACCGGGGGGCCTGGAGACCCAGTACTTC. This chain uses TRBV7-8 with TRBJ2-5, with D possibly being TRBD2 (7 bases). Trimming left V 6 bases short and J 5 bases short, with 13 bases between. CDR3 size: 13 residues. Germline-derived CDR1 and CDR2 are SGHVS and FQNEAQ.

This chain uses TRBV7-3 with TRBJ2-5, with a tentative D call TRBD2 (5 bases). V dropped 1 base and J dropped 4 bases, with 16 bases sitting between them. This CDR3 comprises 16 residues. Per the germline V gene, CDR1 is SGHTA and CDR2 is FQGTGA. This CDR3 is CASSLKGLGVVETQYF. In DNA, the CDR3 is TGTGCCAGCAGCTTAAAGGGCCTCGGGGTCGTAGAGACCCAGTACTTC.

The chain carries TRBV11-2 and TRBJ1-1; 8 nucleotides line up with TRBD1. There are 15 residues in the CDR3. V trimming: 5 bases; J trimming: 1 base; junction bases outside the gene matches: 6. CDR1 SGHAT and CDR2 FQNNGV come from the germline V gene. Here the CDR3 DNA reads TGTGCCAGCAGCCTACCCGGGACAGGGAACACTGAAGCTTTCTTT. Its protein is CASSLPGTGNTEAFF.

In nucleotides, the CDR3 is TGCGCCAGCAGCCCCTGGACAGGGGATGGTAACTATGGCTACACCTTC. It is translated as CASSPWTGDGNYGYTF. The chain links TRBV5-1 to TRBJ1-2; 9 bases are a match to TRBD1. In germline, CDR1 is SGHRS, CDR2 YFSETQ. The CDR3 consists of 16 residues. V was pared by 4 bases and J by 1 base, with 8 bases of the junction left unmatched. The full variable domain, with the rest looked up from reference TRBV5-1 and TRBJ1-2, is KAGVTQTPRYLIKTRGQQVTLSCSPISGHRSVSWYQQTPGQGLQFLFEYFSETQRNKGNFPGRFSGRQFSNSRSEMNVSTLELGDSALYLCASSPWTGDGNYGYTFGSGTRLTVV.

The chain recombines TRBV10-3 with TRBJ1-1; 7 bases align to TRBD1. The CDR3 contains 14 residues. Germline V lookup: CDR1 ENHRY, CDR2 SYGVKD. Trimming at V came to 4 bases and at J to 2 bases, leaving 4 bases not matched to a gene. CDR3 loop: CAISGGQRNTEAFF. The CDR3 nucleotides read TGTGCCATCAGTGGGGGACAGAGAAACACTGAAGCTTTCTTT.

J is TRBJ2-7 and V is TRBV6-5; 8 bases match TRBD1. CDR1 and CDR2 (germline): MNHEY, SVGAGI. This CDR3 region has 14 residues. V was pared by 6 bases and J by 2 bases, with 6 bases of the junction left unmatched. This CDR3 reads CASRPTGGTYEQYF. CDR3 sequence (DNA): TGTGCCAGCAGGCCTACAGGGGGAACCTACGAGCAGTACTTC.

The chain combines TRBV27 with TRBJ2-3; no clear D gene. This CDR3 has 15 amino acids. V lost 2 bases to trimming and J lost 2 bases, with 11 bases between them. The germline CDR1 and CDR2 sequences are MNHEY and SMNVEV (reference sequence). The CDR3 protein is CASSLRRAYTDTQYF. CDR3 in DNA: TGTGCCAGCAGTTTACGGAGAGCCTACACAGATACGCAGTATTTT.

The chain carries TRBV19 and TRBJ2-1; 8 nucleotides agree with TRBD2. Trimming removed 6 bases from V and 14 bases from J; junction bases left unmatched: 6. This CDR3 has 11 amino acids. The germline gives CDR1 LNHDA, CDR2 SQIVND (reference sequence). As DNA, the CDR3 is TGTGCCAGTAGGGCGGGACTAGGAGAGTTCTTC. Translation: CASRAGLGEFF.

The gene calls are TRBV2 and TRBJ2-1; D may be TRBD2 (6 bases). Deletions cut 4 bases from V and 9 bases from J, with 16 bases between. Germline-derived CDR1 and CDR2 are SNHLY and FYNNEI. This CDR3 is built from 14 residues. CDR3 residues: CASSAETRGGEQFF. The CDR3 DNA is TGTGCCAGCAGTGCGGAGACTAGGGGAGGTGAGCAGTTCTTC.

The gene calls are TRBV13 and TRBJ2-1, with 8 positions matching TRBD1. This CDR3 comprises 20 residues. CDR1 PRHDT and CDR2 FYEKMQ come from the germline V gene (reference sequence). After removal of 5 bases from V and 0 bases from J, the junction contained 18 bases not matched to a gene. DNA for the CDR3: TGTGCCAGCAGCCCCCGGGACAGGTACCCCTTTGTTGACTCCTACAATGAGCAGTTCTTC. Protein product: CASSPRDRYPFVDSYNEQFF.

The chain recombines TRBV11-2 with TRBJ2-2; 10 bases are a match to TRBD2. V was pared by 5 bases and J by 7 bases, with 16 bases of the junction left unmatched. CDR1 SGHAT and CDR2 FQNNGV come from the germline V gene. The CDR3 spans 18 residues. The CDR3: CASSPLISGGPLVGELFF. The DNA of the CDR3 is TGTGCCAGCAGCCCCCTTATTAGCGGGGGGCCCCTCGTCGGGGAGCTGTTTTTT.

This chain links TRBV7-8 with TRBJ2-3, with 16 bases aligning to TRBD2. Looked up from germline, CDR1 is SGHVS and CDR2 is FQNEAQ. CDR3 size: 19 residues. V shed 1 base, J shed 3 bases, and the junction held 7 bases outside the gene matches. DNA of the CDR3: TGTGCCAGCAGCTTAGAGGGACTAGCGGGGGGGCTAGGGACAGATACGCAGTATTTT. Protein product: CASSLEGLAGGLGTDTQYF.

The chain carries TRBV4-1 and TRBJ2-3; the D gene is possibly TRBD1 (6 bases). The CDR3 consists of 21 residues. CDR1 and CDR2 (germline): MGHRA, YSYEKL. V was trimmed by 1 base and J by 5 bases, leaving 31 bases between them. The CDR3 sequence: CASSQVTPLAGQPRGKDTQYF. CDR3 in DNA: TGCGCCAGCAGCCAAGTAACACCACTCGCCGGACAGCCGAGAGGTAAAGATACGCAGTATTTT.

The V and J genes are TRBV5-4 and TRBJ2-2, with 7 bases lining up with TRBD1. The V and J ends lost 4 bases and 3 bases, in that order; junction bases with no gene match: 6. This CDR3 contains 15 residues. The germline V gene has CDR1 SGHNT and CDR2 YYREEE (reference sequence). The DNA for the CDR3 is TGTGCCAGCAGCCCTTGGACAGGTCACACCGGGGAGCTGTTTTTT. This codes for CASSPWTGHTGELFF.

The genes are TRBV5-1 and TRBJ1-6; unclear D gene. This CDR3 has 12 residues. Deletions cut 4 bases from V and 9 bases from J, with 8 bases between. Germline CDR1 and CDR2: SGHRS and YFSETQ. For the CDR3, the DNA is TGCGCCAGCAGCCGGTCGGGTTCACCCCTCCACTTT. It specifies CASSRSGSPLHF. The whole variable domain, filled in from reference TRBV5-1 and TRBJ1-6, reads KAGVTQTPRYLIKTRGQQVTLSCSPISGHRSVSWYQQTPGQGLQFLFEYFSETQRNKGNFPGRFSGRQFSNSRSEMNVSTLELGDSALYLCASSRSGSPLHFGNGTRLTVT.

This clone was observed a single time. The chain joins TRBV6-1 to TRBJ2-2; possible D gene TRBD1, 6 bases. Trimming cost V 6 bases and J 5 bases, with 13 bases left between them. The CDR3 runs to 14 residues. Germline V CDR1 and CDR2: MNHNS, SASEGT. The CDR3 is CASRPGDITGELFF. DNA for the CDR3: TGTGCCAGCAGGCCAGGGGATATTACCGGGGAGCTGTTTTTT.

This chain connects TRBV5-1 to TRBJ1-1; D unclear. The ends were cut back, 1 base at V and 7 bases at J, with 8 bases in the middle. CDR1 and CDR2 from the germline V gene are SGHRS and YFSETQ. The CDR3 is 12 residues long. The chain's CDR3 is CASSLPGGEAFF. As DNA, the CDR3 is TGCGCCAGCAGCTTGCCGGGTGGTGAAGCTTTCTTT.

The CDR3 region is CATSREEYQGSYGYTF. Written as DNA, the CDR3 is TGTGCCACCAGCAGAGAAGAATACCAAGGGAGCTATGGCTACACCTTC. The chain has TRBV15 and TRBJ1-2; D gene unclear. This CDR3 spans 16 amino acids. CDR1 LNHNV and CDR2 YYDKDF come from the germline V gene (reference sequence). The ends were cut back, 0 bases at V and 4 bases at J, with 15 bases in the middle.

This clone has just one count. The chain uses TRBV6-6 and TRBJ1-5; unclear D gene. CDR3 size: 15 residues. Deletions cut 2 bases from V and 6 bases from J, with 14 bases between. Germline V gene data show CDR1 as MNHNY and CDR2 as SVGAGI (reference sequence). The CDR3 reads CASSYGIRSGQPQHF. The CDR3 nucleotides read TGTGCCAGCAGTTACGGTATCAGGTCAGGTCAGCCCCAGCATTTT.

The genes are TRBV6-5 and TRBJ1-2, with a possible D match to TRBD1 (6 bases). V was cut by 1 base and J by 1 base, with 7 bases left in between. Germline V gene data show CDR1 as MNHEY and CDR2 as SVGAGI. This CDR3 comprises 14 residues. The CDR3 reads CASSYLGGNYGYTF. CDR3 sequence (DNA): TGTGCCAGCAGTTACTTAGGGGGTAACTATGGCTACACCTTC.

The J gene is TRBJ1-4, the V gene TRBV15; tentatively, D is TRBD1 (5 bases). The CDR3 length is 13 residues. The germline V gene has CDR1 LNHNV and CDR2 YYDKDF (reference sequence). The ends were cut back, 0 bases at V and 8 bases at J, with 7 bases in the middle. The CDR3 spells CATSRDPGEKLFF. The CDR3 DNA follows: TGTGCCACCAGCAGAGATCCAGGGGAAAAACTGTTTTTT.

The rearrangement uses TRBV7-8 and TRBJ1-5; D not resolved. The CDR3 consists of 14 residues. V dropped 1 base and J dropped 7 bases, with 11 bases sitting between them. CDR1 is SGHVS and CDR2 is FQNEAQ in the germline V gene. The CDR3 nucleotides read TGTGCCAGCAGCTTAGTAGCAGAGGGCCAGCCCCAGCATTTT. Amino acid sequence: CASSLVAEGQPQHF.

This chain uses TRBV19 with TRBJ1-6, with TRBD1 matching 9 bases. The ends lost 5 bases at V and 6 bases at J; junction bases unmatched: 8. The germline V gene has CDR1 LNHDA and CDR2 SQIVND (reference sequence). The CDR3 consists of 16 residues. For the CDR3, the DNA is TGTGCCAGTAGTTGGGACAGGGTCGATCTTAATTCACCCCTCCACTTT. Encoded protein: CASSWDRVDLNSPLHF. The variable domain in full, with the rest retrieved from reference TRBV19 and TRBJ1-6, is DGGITQSPKYLFRKEGQNVTLSCEQNLNHDAMYWYRQDPGQGLRLIYYSQIVNDFQKGDIAEGYSVSREKKESFPLTVTSAQKNPTAFYLCASSWDRVDLNSPLHFGNGTRLTVT.

This chain uses TRBV4-1 with TRBJ1-1; TRBD1 aligns across 7 bases. CDR1 is MGHRA and CDR2 is YSYEKL in the germline V gene. The length of the CDR3 is 17 residues. J was trimmed by 1 base and V by 4 bases; bases with no gene match: 12. The CDR3 protein is CASSLPRTGITNTEAFF. CDR3 nucleotide sequence: TGCGCCAGCAGCCTACCGCGGACAGGTATCACGAACACTGAAGCTTTCTTT.

This rearrangement joins TRBV4-1 to TRBJ2-3; 9 positions match TRBD2. Germline CDR1 and CDR2: MGHRA and YSYEKL. This CDR3 has 15 residues. With 0 bases clipped from V and 4 bases from J, the junction kept 2 bases outside the gene matches. In nucleotides, the CDR3 is TGCGCCAGCAGCCAAGAGGGACTAGCCCCAGATACGCAGTATTTT. Translation: CASSQEGLAPDTQYF.